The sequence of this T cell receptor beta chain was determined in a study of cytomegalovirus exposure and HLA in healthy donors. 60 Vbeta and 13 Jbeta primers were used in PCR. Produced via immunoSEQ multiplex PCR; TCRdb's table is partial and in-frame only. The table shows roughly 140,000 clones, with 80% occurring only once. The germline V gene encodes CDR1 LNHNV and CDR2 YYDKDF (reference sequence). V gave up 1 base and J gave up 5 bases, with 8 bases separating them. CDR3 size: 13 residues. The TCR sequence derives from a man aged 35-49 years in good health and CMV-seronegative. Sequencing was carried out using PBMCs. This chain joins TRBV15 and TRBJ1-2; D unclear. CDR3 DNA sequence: TGTGCCACCAGCAGAGCAACCCTATATGGCTACACCTTC. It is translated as CATSRATLYGYTF.